This T cell receptor (beta chain) derives from a study of patients and donors after allogeneic stem cell transplantation. Germline V CDR1 and CDR2: MDHEN, SYDVKM. The V and J ends lost 6 bases and 2 bases respectively, with 14 bases between them. This CDR3 region has 15 residues. MiXCR was run by TCRdb on the RT-PCR reads, yielding one entry per CDR3 protein. The profile shows approximately 210,000 distinct CDR3 sequences, approximately 41% of them singletons. The table lists this clonotype with a few counts. This chain links TRBV28 with TRBJ1-5; the D gene is possibly TRBD1 (5 bases). Sequenced material: blood, either unsorted or a sorted T cell fraction (not recorded which). The TCR was taken from a human donor who was either an allogeneic HSCT recipient or a stem cell or donor lymphocyte infusion donor (not recorded which). It is not recorded whose cells these are; they may come from a transplant donor. CDR3 bases: TGTGCCAGCAGGATAGGAGGGGACCGCAATCAGCCCCAGCATTTT. Translation: CASRIGGDRNQPQHF.